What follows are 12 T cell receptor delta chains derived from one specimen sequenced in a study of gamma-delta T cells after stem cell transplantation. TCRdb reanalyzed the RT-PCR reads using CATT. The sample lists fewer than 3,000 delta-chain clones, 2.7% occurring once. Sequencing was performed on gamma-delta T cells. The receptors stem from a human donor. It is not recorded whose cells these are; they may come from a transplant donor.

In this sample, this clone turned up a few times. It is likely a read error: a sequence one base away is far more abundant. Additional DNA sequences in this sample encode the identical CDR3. The CDR3 is CALGESPISYYWGIRGTDKLIF. The CDR3 DNA reads as TGTGCTCTTGGGGAGAGCCCCATATCTTATTACTGGGGGATCAGGGGCACCGATAAACTCATCTTT. This sequence joins TRDV1 and TRDJ1; TRDD3 matches 10 bases. This CDR3 is built from 22 residues. Germline trimming cut 3 bases from V and 1 base from J; bases unmatched to any gene: 23. The germline V gene encodes CDR1 TSWWSYY and CDR2 QGS.

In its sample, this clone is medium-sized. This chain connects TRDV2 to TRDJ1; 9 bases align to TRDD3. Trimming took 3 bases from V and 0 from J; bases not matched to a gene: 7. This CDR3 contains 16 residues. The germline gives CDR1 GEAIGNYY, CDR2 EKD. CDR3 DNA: TGTGCCTGTGACGTACTGGGGGACGCGTACACCGATAAACTCATCTTT. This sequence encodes CACDVLGDAYTDKLIF.

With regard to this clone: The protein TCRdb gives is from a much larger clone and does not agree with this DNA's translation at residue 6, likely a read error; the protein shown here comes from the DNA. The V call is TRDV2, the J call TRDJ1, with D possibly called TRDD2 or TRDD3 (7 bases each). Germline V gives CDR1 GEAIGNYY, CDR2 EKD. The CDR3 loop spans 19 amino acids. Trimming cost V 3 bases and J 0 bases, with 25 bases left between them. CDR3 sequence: CACDSFPTELGSNTDKLIF. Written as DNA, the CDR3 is TGTGCCTGTGACTCCTTTCCTACTGAACTGGGGTCCAACACCGATAAACTCATCTTT.

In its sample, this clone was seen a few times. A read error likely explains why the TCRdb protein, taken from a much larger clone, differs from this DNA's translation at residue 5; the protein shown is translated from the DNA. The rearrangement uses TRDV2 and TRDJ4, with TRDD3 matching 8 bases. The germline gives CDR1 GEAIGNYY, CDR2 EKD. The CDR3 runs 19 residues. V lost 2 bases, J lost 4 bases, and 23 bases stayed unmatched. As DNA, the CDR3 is TGTGCCTGTGACATCGCGGGCGGGGATCCCGGGGATACTACCAAACCCCTGATCTTT. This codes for CACDIAGGDPGDTTKPLIF.

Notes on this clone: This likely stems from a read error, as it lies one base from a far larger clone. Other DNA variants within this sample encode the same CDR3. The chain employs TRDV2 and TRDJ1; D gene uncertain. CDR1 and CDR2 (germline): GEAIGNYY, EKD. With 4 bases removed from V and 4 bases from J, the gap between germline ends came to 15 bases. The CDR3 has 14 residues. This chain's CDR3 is CACDTLREDDKLIF. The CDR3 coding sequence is TGTGCCTGTGATACCTTAAGGGAAGACGATAAACTCATCTTT.

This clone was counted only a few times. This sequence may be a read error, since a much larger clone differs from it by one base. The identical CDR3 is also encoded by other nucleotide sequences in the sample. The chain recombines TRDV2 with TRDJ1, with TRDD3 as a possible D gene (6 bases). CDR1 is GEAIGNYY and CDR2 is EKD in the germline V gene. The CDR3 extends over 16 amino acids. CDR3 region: CACFPVPGAPTDKLIF. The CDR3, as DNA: TGCGCCTGTTTTCCCGTTCCTGGGGCTCCAACCGATAAACTCATCTTT.

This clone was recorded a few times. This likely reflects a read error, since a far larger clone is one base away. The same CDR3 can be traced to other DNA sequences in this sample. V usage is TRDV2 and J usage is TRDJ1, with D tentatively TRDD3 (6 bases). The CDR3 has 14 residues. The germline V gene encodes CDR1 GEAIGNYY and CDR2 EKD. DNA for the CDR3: TGTGCCTGTGACACCTGGGGGTTCACCGATAAACTTATCTTT. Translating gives CACDTWGFTDKLIF.

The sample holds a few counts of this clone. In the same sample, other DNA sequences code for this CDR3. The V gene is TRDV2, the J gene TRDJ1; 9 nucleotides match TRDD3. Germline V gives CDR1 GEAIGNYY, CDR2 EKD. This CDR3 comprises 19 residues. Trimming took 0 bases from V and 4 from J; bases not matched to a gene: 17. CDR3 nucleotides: TGTGCCTGTGACACCCTTTACCCCGGGGATACGGGGCGTATCGATAAACTCATCTTT. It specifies CACDTLYPGDTGRIDKLIF.

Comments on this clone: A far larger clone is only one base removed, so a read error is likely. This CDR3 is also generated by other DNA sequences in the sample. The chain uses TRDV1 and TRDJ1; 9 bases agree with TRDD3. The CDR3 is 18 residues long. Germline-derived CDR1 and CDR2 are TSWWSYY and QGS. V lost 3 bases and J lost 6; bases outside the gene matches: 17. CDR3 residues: CALGEPFLWGYGRYKLIF. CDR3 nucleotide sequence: TGTGCTCTTGGGGAGCCCTTCCTCTGGGGATACGGACGTTATAAACTCATCTTT.

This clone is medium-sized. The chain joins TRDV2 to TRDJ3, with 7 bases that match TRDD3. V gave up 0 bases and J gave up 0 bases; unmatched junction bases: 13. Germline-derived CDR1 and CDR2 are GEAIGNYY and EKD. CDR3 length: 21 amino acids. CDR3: CACDTVSGGPTSSWDTRQMFF. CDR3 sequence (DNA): TGTGCCTGTGACACCGTATCTGGGGGCCCCACGAGCTCCTGGGACACCCGACAGATGTTTTTC.

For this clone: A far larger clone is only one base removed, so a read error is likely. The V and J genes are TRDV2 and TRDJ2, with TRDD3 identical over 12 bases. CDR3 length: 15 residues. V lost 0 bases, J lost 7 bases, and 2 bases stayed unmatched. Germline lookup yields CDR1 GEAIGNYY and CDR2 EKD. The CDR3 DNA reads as TGTGCCTGTGACACCGCTGGGGGATACGGAGCACAACTCTTCTTT. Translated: CACDTAGGYGAQLFF.

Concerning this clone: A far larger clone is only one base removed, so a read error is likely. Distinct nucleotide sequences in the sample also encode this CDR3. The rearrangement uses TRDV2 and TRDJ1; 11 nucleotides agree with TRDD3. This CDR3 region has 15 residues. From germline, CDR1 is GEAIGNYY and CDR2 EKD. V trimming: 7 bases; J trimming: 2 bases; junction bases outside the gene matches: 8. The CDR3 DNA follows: TGTGCCTGCGACTCCCTGGGGGATACAACCGATAAACTCATCTTT. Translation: CACDSLGDTTDKLIF.